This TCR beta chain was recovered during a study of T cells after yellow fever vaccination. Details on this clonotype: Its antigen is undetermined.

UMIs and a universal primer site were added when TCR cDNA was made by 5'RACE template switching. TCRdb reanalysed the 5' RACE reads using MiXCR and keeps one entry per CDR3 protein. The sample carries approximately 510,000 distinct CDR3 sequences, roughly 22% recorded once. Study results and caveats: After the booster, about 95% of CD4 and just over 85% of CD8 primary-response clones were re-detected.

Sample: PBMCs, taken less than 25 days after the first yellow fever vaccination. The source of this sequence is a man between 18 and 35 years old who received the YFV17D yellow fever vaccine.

CDR3 sequence: CASSFPGSINEQYF. The CDR3 DNA is TGTGCCAGCAGCTTTCCAGGGTCGATTAACGAGCAGTACTTC. This sequence joins TRBV7-9 and TRBJ2-7, with D tentatively TRBD1 (5 bases). V was pared by 3 bases and J by 5 bases, with 14 bases between. CDR1 SEHNR and CDR2 FQNEAQ come from the germline V gene (reference sequence). The CDR3 length is 14 residues.